The clone carrying this T cell receptor beta chain was found once. Its antigen is currently unknown. UMIs and sample barcodes were carried by the TCR alpha and TCR beta cDNA libraries that 5'RACE produced using constant-segment primers. From the 5' RACE reads, TCRdb called clonotypes with MiXCR, one entry per CDR3 protein. Of a few hundred thousand distinct CDR3 sequences in the sample, roughly 20% were seen once. CDR3 length: 16 amino acids. The germline V and J ends were trimmed by 3 bases and 8 bases, with 20 bases remaining between them. Per the germline V gene, CDR1 is DFQATT and CDR2 is SNEGSKA (reference sequence). The data belong to a study of T-cell memory formation after mild COVID-19. Across the whole study: TCR clusters were largely donor specific. General study findings and limits: Contracting clones from day 15 to 85 showed balanced CD4/CD8; later expanders favored CD4+. Confirmation was lacking for SARS-CoV-2 specificity of second-wave clones that peaked on day 37.

The specimen was PBMCs or a T cell subset sorted from them (not recorded which). The V gene is TRBV20-1, the J gene TRBJ1-6, with a possible D match to TRBD1 (5 bases). The sequence came from an adult woman who had mild COVID-19 (a few samples of this study predate the infection). Cell type and time point are not known. The CDR3 sequence is CSASPGTPGSYSPLHF. The CDR3 DNA sequence: TGCAGTGCTAGTCCCGGGACTCCCGGAAGCTATTCACCCCTCCACTTT.